Shown below are 32 T cell receptor beta chains from a single sample sequenced in a study of T-cell reconstitution after alpha-beta-depleted transplantation in children. For TCRbeta, the library was prepared with unique molecular identifiers. TCRdb ran MiXCR on the PCR reads and lists one entry per CDR3 protein. The table records approximately 290,000 distinct CDR3 sequences, approximately 10% of them present only once. The source was peripheral blood, collected 180 days after TCRalphabeta/CD19-depleted stem cell transplant. The receptors stem from a male patient between 2 and 15 years old who had a stem cell transplant for chronic granulomatous disease, so the T cells may come from the graft donor.

This clonotype came up many times. V is TRBV20-1 and J is TRBJ2-1; tentatively, D is TRBD1 (5 bases). Germline V gives CDR1 DFQATT, CDR2 SNEGSKA (reference sequence). Trimming removed 5 bases from V and 6 bases from J, with 17 bases in between. The CDR3 sequence is 14 residues long. Here the CDR3 reads CSAVQGFWSNEQFF. CDR3 coding DNA: TGCAGTGCTGTCCAGGGCTTTTGGAGCAATGAGCAGTTCTTC.

V gene TRBV9 combines with J gene TRBJ1-3, with D unresolved. The V end was cut by 0 bases, the J end by 4 bases, with 14 bases between. Germline lookup yields CDR1 SGDLS and CDR2 YYNGEE. The CDR3 extends over 16 amino acids. As DNA, the CDR3 is TGTGCCAGCAGCGTAGAAATTAGAGGGAACGGAAACACCATATATTTT. This gives the protein CASSVEIRGNGNTIYF. Supplemented by reference TRBV9 and TRBJ1-3, the full variable domain reads DSGVTQTPKHLITATGQRVTLRCSPRSGDLSVYWYQQSLDQGLQFLIQYYNGEERAKGNILERFSAQQFPDLHSELNLSSLELGDSALYFCASSVEIRGNGNTIYFGEGSWLTVV.

There are many counts of this clonotype. V usage is TRBV7-6 and J usage is TRBJ2-1, with 11 nucleotides matching TRBD1. The V segment lost 5 bases and the J segment 7 bases; nucleotides outside the gene matches: 7. The CDR3 length is 15 residues. In germline, CDR1 is SGHVS, CDR2 FNYEAQ. The CDR3 sequence is CASSPGQGGLNEQFF. DNA of the CDR3: TGTGCCAGCAGCCCGGGACAGGGGGGTTTGAATGAGCAGTTCTTC.

This clonotype was seen many times. The chain is built from TRBV5-1 and TRBJ1-2, with 7 bases aligning to TRBD1. This CDR3 spans 17 amino acids. Germline V gene sequence: CDR1 SGHRS, CDR2 YFSETQ. Germline trimming cut 4 bases from V and 2 bases from J; bases unmatched to any gene: 14. The CDR3: CASSLAGQNRGNYGYTF. The DNA for the CDR3 is TGCGCCAGCAGCCTTGCCGGACAAAACAGGGGAAACTATGGCTACACCTTC. The complete variable domain, with remaining parts taken from reference TRBV5-1 and TRBJ1-2, reads KAGVTQTPRYLIKTRGQQVTLSCSPISGHRSVSWYQQTPGQGLQFLFEYFSETQRNKGNFPGRFSGRQFSNSRSEMNVSTLELGDSALYLCASSLAGQNRGNYGYTFGSGTRLTVV.

This clonotype was seen many times. The chain has TRBV6-1 and TRBJ2-1; 13 bases are a match to TRBD2. Germline lookup yields CDR1 MNHNS and CDR2 SASEGT. The CDR3 runs to 17 residues. J gave up 0 bases and V 4 bases, and 3 bases lay outside the gene matches. The CDR3 reads CASSGGLAGSSYNEQFF. CDR3 DNA sequence: TGTGCCAGCAGTGGGGGACTAGCGGGGAGCTCCTACAATGAGCAGTTCTTC.

This clonotype was found many times. This chain joins TRBV15 and TRBJ1-5, with TRBD1 matching over 9 bases. Germline CDR1 LNHNV, CDR2 YYDKDF (reference sequence). This CDR3 spans 17 amino acids. The V segment lost 3 bases and the J segment 2 bases; nucleotides outside the gene matches: 8. For the CDR3, the DNA is TGTGCCACCAGCAGCGCACAGGGGGCAGGTGGCAATCAGCCCCAGCATTTT. It specifies CATSSAQGAGGNQPQHF.

In its sample, this clonotype was seen many times. This chain connects TRBV5-1 to TRBJ1-2; D is undetermined. Germline-derived CDR1 and CDR2 are SGHRS and YFSETQ. The CDR3 is 12 residues long. V gave up 4 bases and J gave up 4 bases, with 8 bases separating them. The CDR3 DNA is TGCGCCAGCAGCGGGGAAGGCTATGGCTACACCTTC. Translating it yields CASSGEGYGYTF.

This sequence joins TRBV30 and TRBJ2-3; D is undetermined. CDR3 size: 11 residues. Germline V lookup: CDR1 GTSNPN, CDR2 SVGIG (reference sequence). Trimming pared 3 bases from V and 6 bases from J, leaving 7 bases between. The CDR3: CAWRNFDTQYF. CDR3 coding DNA: TGTGCCTGGAGAAATTTCGATACGCAGTATTTT. Drawing the rest from reference TRBV30 and TRBJ2-3, the complete variable domain is SQTIHQWPATLVQPVGSPLSLECTVEGTSNPNLYWYRQAAGRGLQLLFYSVGIGQISSEVPQNLSASRPQDRQFILSSKKLLLSDSGFYLCAWRNFDTQYFGPGTRLTVL.

This rearrangement joins TRBV18 to TRBJ2-7; TRBD2 aligns across 13 bases. The CDR3 contains 15 residues. The germline CDR1 and CDR2 sequences are KGHSH and LQKENI. Trimming cost V 1 base and J 6 bases; bases outside gene matches: 3. The CDR3 reads CASSPRTSGSPEQYF. Written as DNA, the CDR3 is TGTGCCAGCTCACCACGGACTAGCGGGAGCCCCGAGCAGTACTTC.

A few counts support this clonotype. The chain is built from TRBV5-1 and TRBJ2-7, with 8 bases aligning to TRBD1. From germline, CDR1 is SGHRS and CDR2 YFSETQ. This CDR3 contains 14 residues. V shed 4 bases and J 4 bases; nucleotides not matched to a gene: 7. CDR3 sequence reads: CASSHGQGGYEQYF. The CDR3 nucleotides are TGCGCCAGCAGCCACGGACAGGGAGGATACGAGCAGTACTTC.

This clonotype was seen at least ten times. The chain couples TRBV29-1 to TRBJ2-2; 8 bases are shared with TRBD2. The V segment lost 6 bases and the J segment 1 base; nucleotides outside the gene matches: 16. The CDR3 runs to 18 residues. The V gene's germline CDR1 is SQVTM and CDR2 ANQGSEA. The CDR3: CSVAAGGRTSLNTGELFF. The CDR3 DNA sequence: TGCAGCGTAGCGGCGGGGGGCCGGACCTCCCTGAACACCGGGGAGCTGTTTTTT.

Many counts were recorded for this clonotype. The chain combines TRBV19 with TRBJ2-3, with TRBD1 matching 7 bases. V shed 7 bases and J 1 base; nucleotides not matched to a gene: 5. This CDR3 comprises 14 residues. Germline-derived CDR1 and CDR2 are LNHDA and SQIVND (reference sequence). The CDR3 region has the DNA TGTGCCAGTACCGCAGGACAGGGCACAGATACGCAGTATTTT. This encodes CASTAGQGTDTQYF.

In this sample, this clonotype turned up many times. The chain uses TRBV4-1 and TRBJ2-5; no definite D call. V was shortened by 1 base and J by 5 bases, with 11 bases between the two germline ends. The CDR3 is 14 residues long. Germline V gene data show CDR1 as MGHRA and CDR2 as YSYEKL. The CDR3 is CASSQVGFGETQYF. The CDR3 coding sequence is TGCGCCAGCAGCCAAGTTGGGTTTGGCGAGACCCAGTACTTC.

In its sample, this clonotype was seen many times. V usage is TRBV12-3 or TRBV12-4 and J usage is TRBJ1-1; perhaps TRBD1 as D (5 bases). This CDR3 contains 14 residues. V was trimmed by 3 bases and J by 5 bases, leaving 13 bases between them. In DNA form, the CDR3 reads TGTGCCAGCAGTTTCGCGGCAGGGAGAACTGAAGCTTTCTTT. Its protein is CASSFAAGRTEAFF.

In this sample, this clonotype turned up many times. The chain carries TRBV24-1 and TRBJ2-6; the D is unclear. This CDR3 comprises 13 residues. V was cut by 9 bases and J by 2 bases, with 7 bases left in between. Germline assignment: CDR1 KGHDR and CDR2 SFDVKD. The CDR3: CATGWAGANVLTF. CDR3 coding DNA: TGTGCCACCGGGTGGGCTGGGGCCAACGTCCTGACTTTC.

Note on this clonotype: A much larger clone sits a single nucleotide away, making a read error possible. V gene TRBV5-1 combines with J gene TRBJ2-3, with D possibly matching TRBD2 (5 bases). Germline V lookup: CDR1 SGHRS, CDR2 YFSETQ. The CDR3 spans 13 residues. V lost 1 base, J lost 9 bases, and 12 bases lay in between. CDR3 loop: CASSLKLDDTQYF. In nucleotides, the CDR3 is TGCGCCAGCAGCTTGAAACTAGACGACACGCAGTATTTT.

This clonotype was detected ten times or more. The chain has TRBV20-1 and TRBJ2-2; no firm D call. This CDR3 has 14 amino acids. Germline CDR1 reads DFQATT; CDR2 reads SNEGSKA (reference sequence). The V end was cut by 4 bases, the J end by 0 bases, with 9 bases between. This chain's CDR3 is CSATPISNTGELFF. The CDR3 nucleotides read TGCAGTGCTACCCCAATATCGAACACCGGGGAGCTGTTTTTT.

This clonotype was counted at least ten times. The V gene is TRBV15, the J gene TRBJ2-5, with D perhaps being TRBD1 or TRBD2 (5 bases each). The CDR3 extends over 15 amino acids. The germline V and J ends were trimmed by 0 bases and 5 bases, with 13 bases remaining between them. Per the germline V gene, CDR1 is LNHNV and CDR2 is YYDKDF (reference sequence). CDR3 in amino acids: CATSRDRQGEETQYF. CDR3 sequence (DNA): TGTGCCACCAGCAGAGATAGGCAGGGAGAGGAGACCCAGTACTTC.

Only a few counts were recorded for this clonotype. CDR3 nucleotides: TGTGCCAGCAATTCAGGGGGCCGCACAGATACGCAGTATTTT. This translates into CASNSGGRTDTQYF. V usage is TRBV5-4 and J usage is TRBJ2-3, with TRBD1 matching over 8 bases. In germline, CDR1 is SGHNT, CDR2 YYREEE (reference sequence). The J segment lost 1 base and the V segment lost 6 bases, leaving 4 bases of the junction unmatched. The CDR3 extends over 14 amino acids. The variable domain in full, with the rest retrieved from reference TRBV5-4 and TRBJ2-3, is ETGVTQSPTHLIKTRGQQVTLRCSSQSGHNTVSWYQQALGQGPQFIFQYYREEENGRGNFPPRFSGLQFPNYSSELNVNALELDDSALYLCASNSGGRTDTQYFGPGTRLTVL.

This clonotype was recorded many times. V gene TRBV20-1 combines with J gene TRBJ2-1; tentatively, D is TRBD2 (5 bases). V lost 5 bases, J lost 2 bases, and 16 bases lay in between. Germline CDR1 and CDR2: DFQATT and SNEGSKA (reference sequence). The CDR3 contains 15 residues. CDR3 sequence reads: CSASHGSGAYNEQFF. DNA for the CDR3: TGCAGTGCTTCCCACGGCAGCGGCGCCTACAATGAGCAGTTCTTC.

This clonotype occurred many times. The chain is built from TRBV29-1 and TRBJ1-2; maybe TRBD1 (6 bases). The V end was cut by 3 bases, the J end by 6 bases, with 17 bases between. CDR1 SQVTM and CDR2 ANQGSEA come from the germline V gene. The CDR3 contains 14 residues. The CDR3 is CSVEISGGRNGYTF. CDR3 in DNA: TGCAGCGTTGAGATCTCCGGGGGCAGAAATGGCTACACCTTC.

This clonotype was counted ten times or more. V and J are TRBV20-1 and TRBJ2-7; D unclear. Germline assignment: CDR1 DFQATT and CDR2 SNEGSKA (reference sequence). CDR3 size: 10 residues. Trimming took off 7 bases at V and 3 bases at J, with 7 bases between the two ends. CDR3 protein: CSVESYEQYF. DNA of the CDR3: TGCAGTGTCGAAAGCTACGAGCAGTACTTC.

In regard to this clonotype: With a much larger clone just one base away, this may be a read error. This chain connects TRBV20-1 to TRBJ2-5; TRBD2 matches at 12 bases. Germline trimming cut 3 bases from V and 2 bases from J; bases unmatched to any gene: 4. The CDR3 has 15 amino acids. Per the germline V gene, CDR1 is DFQATT and CDR2 is SNEGSKA (reference sequence). The CDR3 protein is CSARRLAGAQETQYF. The CDR3 DNA follows: TGCAGTGCTAGGCGACTAGCGGGGGCACAAGAGACCCAGTACTTC.

This clonotype came up many times. This chain links TRBV29-1 with TRBJ1-2; 7 bases map to TRBD1. There are 14 residues in the CDR3. Germline V lookup: CDR1 SQVTM, CDR2 ANQGSEA. V lost 1 base to trimming and J lost 4 bases; unmatched junction nucleotides: 6. Here the CDR3 reads CSVEVNGQVYGYTF. CDR3 bases: TGCAGCGTTGAAGTTAATGGACAGGTCTATGGCTACACCTTC.

In this sample, this clonotype turned up many times. The rearrangement links TRBV3-1 to TRBJ2-2, with D possibly called TRBD1 or TRBD2 (5 bases each). Trimming shortened V by 4 bases and J by 4 bases, and 13 bases separated the two germline ends. The CDR3 totals 15 residues. Per germline, CDR1 LGHDT and CDR2 YNNKEL (reference sequence). Here the CDR3 reads CASSPIPGTTGELFF. In DNA, the CDR3 is TGTGCCAGCAGCCCCATCCCAGGGACCACCGGGGAGCTGTTTTTT. Combining the CDR3 with reference TRBV3-1 and TRBJ2-2 gives the whole variable domain DTAVSQTPKYLVTQMGNDKSIKCEQNLGHDTMYWYKQDSKKFLKIMFSYNNKELIINETVPNRFSPKSPDKAHLNLHINSLELGDSAVYFCASSPIPGTTGELFFGEGSRLTVL.

In DNA, the CDR3 is TGTGCCAGCAGCCCAAGGAGGGTTAGCGGGGTCCCGACTCCCCACACAGATACGCAGTATTTT. This encodes CASSPRRVSGVPTPHTDTQYF. The chain combines TRBV11-1 with TRBJ2-3; 8 bases match TRBD2. V dropped 5 bases and J dropped 2; count of bases not matched to a gene: 24. CDR1 and CDR2 (germline): SGHAT, FQDESV (reference sequence). This CDR3 spans 21 amino acids.

In its sample, this clonotype was seen many times. This chain joins TRBV4-3 and TRBJ2-2; 7 positions match TRBD1. CDR1 and CDR2 from the germline V gene are LGHNA and YSLEER. V lost 1 base, J lost 1 base, and 15 bases stayed unmatched. This CDR3 region has 20 residues. The CDR3 loop reads CASSQGAGVAGGKNTGELFF. In DNA form, the CDR3 reads TGCGCCAGCAGCCAAGGGGCCGGGGTGGCAGGGGGTAAGAACACCGGGGAGCTGTTTTTT.

This clonotype showed up many times. The rearrangement uses TRBV5-6 and TRBJ2-1; 7 bases align to TRBD2. The length of the CDR3 is 14 residues. The V gene end was trimmed by 0 bases and the J gene end by 5 bases; junction bases not matched to a gene: 2. Germline CDR1 is SGHDT and CDR2 is YYEEEE. This CDR3 reads CASSLVGGDNEQFF. CDR3 bases: TGTGCCAGCAGCTTGGTGGGGGGGGACAATGAGCAGTTCTTC. Combining the CDR3 with reference TRBV5-6 and TRBJ2-1 gives the whole variable domain DAGVTQSPTHLIKTRGQQVTLRCSPKSGHDTVSWYQQALGQGPQFIFQYYEEEERQRGNFPDRFSGHQFPNYSSELNVNALLLGDSALYLCASSLVGGDNEQFFGPGTRLTVL.

In this sample, this clonotype turned up many times. J is TRBJ1-1 and V is TRBV29-1; D gene unclear. CDR3 length: 11 residues. V lost 4 bases, J lost 4 bases, and 7 bases lay in between. Germline V CDR1 and CDR2: SQVTM, ANQGSEA. The CDR3 coding sequence is TGCAGCGTTGTTGGGCTCACTGAAGCTTTCTTT. Protein product: CSVVGLTEAFF.

This chain joins TRBV3-1 and TRBJ1-2, with D hard to call. Per germline, CDR1 LGHDT and CDR2 YNNKEL (reference sequence). Deletions cut 0 bases from V and 8 bases from J, with 4 bases between. This CDR3 spans 11 amino acids. CDR3 sequence (DNA): TGTGCCAGCAGCCAAGAAGGCGGCTACACCTTC. Encoded protein: CASSQEGGYTF.

This clonotype appeared many times. This chain links TRBV5-1 with TRBJ2-5, with TRBD2 matching over 8 bases. CDR3 length: 15 residues. Germline-derived CDR1 and CDR2 are SGHRS and YFSETQ. With V trimmed by 4 bases and J by 5 bases, 10 bases remained unmatched. CDR3 sequence (DNA): TGCGCCAGCAGCGAGAGGCGGGGGGTAGCTGAGACCCAGTACTTC. Its translation is CASSERRGVAETQYF.

In its sample, this clonotype was seen many times. The V call is TRBV28, the J call TRBJ1-2; weak D call: TRBD1 (5 bases). V lost 11 bases and J lost 6, with 13 bases in between. The CDR3 has 11 residues. Germline values: CDR1 MDHEN, CDR2 SYDVKM. Here the CDR3 DNA reads TGTGCCGTCGATTGGGGCGATGGCTACACCTTC. Residues: CAVDWGDGYTF.